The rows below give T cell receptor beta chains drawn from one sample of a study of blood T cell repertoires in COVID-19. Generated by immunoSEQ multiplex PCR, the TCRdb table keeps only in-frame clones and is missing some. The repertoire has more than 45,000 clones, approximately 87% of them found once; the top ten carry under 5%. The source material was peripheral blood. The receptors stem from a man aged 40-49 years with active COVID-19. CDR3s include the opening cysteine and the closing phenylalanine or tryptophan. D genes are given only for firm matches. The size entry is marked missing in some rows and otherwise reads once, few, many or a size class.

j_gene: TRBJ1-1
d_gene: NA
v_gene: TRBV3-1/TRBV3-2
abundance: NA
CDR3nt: TGTGCCAGCAGCCACGACACTGAAGCTTTCTTT
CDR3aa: CASSHDTEAFF

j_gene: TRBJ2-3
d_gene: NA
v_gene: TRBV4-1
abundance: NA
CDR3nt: TGCGCCAGCAGCCACAAAATAGGGGGGGGCACAGATACGCAGTATTTT
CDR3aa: CASSHKIGGGTDTQYF

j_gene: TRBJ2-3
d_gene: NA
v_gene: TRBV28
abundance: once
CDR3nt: TGTGCCAGCAGTTTAAGGGTCCTAGCGCCCGGTCGCACAGATACGCAGTATTTT
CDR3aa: CASSLRVLAPGRTDTQYF

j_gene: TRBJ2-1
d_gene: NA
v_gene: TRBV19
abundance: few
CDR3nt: TGTGCCAGTAGTGCCCCTTCGGGAGTCTTAGGTGAGCAGTTCTTC
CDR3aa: CASSAPSGVLGEQFF

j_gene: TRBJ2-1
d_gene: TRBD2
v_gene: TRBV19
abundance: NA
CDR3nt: TGTGCCAGTAGGGAGCTAGCGGGAGGGGAATACAATGAGCAGTTCTTC
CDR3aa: CASRELAGGEYNEQFF

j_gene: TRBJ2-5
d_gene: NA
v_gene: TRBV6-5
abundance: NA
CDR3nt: TGTGCCAGCAGTTTTTCAGGGGGGCAAGAGACCCAGTACTTC
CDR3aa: CASSFSGGQETQYF

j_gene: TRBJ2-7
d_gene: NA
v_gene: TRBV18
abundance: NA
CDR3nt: TGTGCCAGCTCACCGACCCCCACGGCGGGCGAGCAGTACTTC
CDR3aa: CASSPTPTAGEQYF

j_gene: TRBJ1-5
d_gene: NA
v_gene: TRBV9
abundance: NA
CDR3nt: TGTGCCAGCAGCCCGACTCTACATCAGCCCCAGCATTTT
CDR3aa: CASSPTLHQPQHF

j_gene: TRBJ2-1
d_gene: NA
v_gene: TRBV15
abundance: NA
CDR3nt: TGTGCCACCAGCCTGACAGTACTTTACAATGAGCAGTTCTTC
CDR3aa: CATSLTVLYNEQFF

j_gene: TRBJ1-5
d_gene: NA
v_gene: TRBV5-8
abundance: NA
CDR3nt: TGTGCCAGCACCCAAAGGGGCAGAGATCAGCCCCAGCATTTT
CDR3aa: CASTQRGRDQPQHF

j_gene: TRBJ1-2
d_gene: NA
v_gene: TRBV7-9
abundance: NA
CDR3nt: TGTGCCAGCAGCTACGCGGGGAGGGGAGCCCATGGCTACACCTTC
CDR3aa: CASSYAGRGAHGYTF